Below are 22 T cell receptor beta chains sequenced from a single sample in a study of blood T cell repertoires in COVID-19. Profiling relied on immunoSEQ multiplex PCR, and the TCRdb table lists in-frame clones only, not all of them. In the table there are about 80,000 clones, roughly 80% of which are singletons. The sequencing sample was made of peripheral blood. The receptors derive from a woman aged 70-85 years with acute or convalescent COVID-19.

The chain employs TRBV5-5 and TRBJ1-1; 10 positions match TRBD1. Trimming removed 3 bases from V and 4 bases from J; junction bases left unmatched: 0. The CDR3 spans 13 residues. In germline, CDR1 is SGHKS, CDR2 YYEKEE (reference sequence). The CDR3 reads CASSWDRGTEAFF. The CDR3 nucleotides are TGTGCCAGCAGCTGGGACAGGGGCACTGAAGCTTTCTTT.

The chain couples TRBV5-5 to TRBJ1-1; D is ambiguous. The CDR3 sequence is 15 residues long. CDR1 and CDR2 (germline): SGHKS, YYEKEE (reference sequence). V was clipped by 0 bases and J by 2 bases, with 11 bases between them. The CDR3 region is CASSLVYSGNTEAFF. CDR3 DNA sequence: TGTGCCAGCAGCTTGGTGTATTCGGGAAACACTGAAGCTTTCTTT. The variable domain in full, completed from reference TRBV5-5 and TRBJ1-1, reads DAGVTQSPTHLIKTRGQQVTLRCSPISGHKSVSWYQQVLGQGPQFIFQYYEKEERGRGNFPDRFSARQFPNYSSELNVNALLLGDSALYLCASSLVYSGNTEAFFGQGTRLTVV.

The chain's CDR3 is CASSYTVRGGYGYTF. The CDR3 DNA sequence: TGTGCCAGCAGTTACACCGTTCGAGGGGGTTATGGCTACACCTTC. The chain links TRBV6-5 to TRBJ1-2; possible D gene TRBD1, 6 bases. Germline CDR1 is MNHEY and CDR2 is SVGAGI. CDR3 size: 15 residues. The ends were cut back, 2 bases at V and 5 bases at J, with 15 bases in the middle.

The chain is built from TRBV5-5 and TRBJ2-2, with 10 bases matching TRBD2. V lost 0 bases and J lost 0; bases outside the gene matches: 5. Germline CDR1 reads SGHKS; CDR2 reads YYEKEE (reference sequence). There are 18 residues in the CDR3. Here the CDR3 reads CASSLAPGLAANTGELFF. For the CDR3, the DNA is TGTGCCAGCAGCTTGGCCCCCGGACTAGCGGCGAACACCGGGGAGCTGTTTTTT.

The CDR3: CASSPYSSSGNTIYF. CDR3 coding DNA: TGTGCCAGCAGTCCTTACAGTAGCTCTGGAAACACCATATATTTT. This chain connects TRBV6-6 to TRBJ1-3; D remains ambiguous. CDR1 and CDR2 (germline): MNHNY, SVGAGI (reference sequence). This CDR3 is 15 amino acids long. V shed 5 bases and J shed 0 bases, with 11 bases lying between them.

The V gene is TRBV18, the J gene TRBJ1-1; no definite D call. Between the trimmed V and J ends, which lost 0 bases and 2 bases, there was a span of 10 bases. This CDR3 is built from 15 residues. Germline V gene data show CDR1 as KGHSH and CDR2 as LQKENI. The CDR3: CASSPPARDNTEAFF. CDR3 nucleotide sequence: TGTGCCAGCTCACCACCGGCCCGGGATAACACTGAAGCTTTCTTT.

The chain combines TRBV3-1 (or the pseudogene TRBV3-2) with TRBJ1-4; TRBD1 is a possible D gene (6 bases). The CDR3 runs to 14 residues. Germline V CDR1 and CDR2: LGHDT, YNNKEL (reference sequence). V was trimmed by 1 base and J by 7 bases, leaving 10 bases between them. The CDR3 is CASSQVGRGEKLFF. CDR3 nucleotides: TGTGCCAGCAGCCAAGTAGGCAGGGGTGAAAAACTGTTTTTT.

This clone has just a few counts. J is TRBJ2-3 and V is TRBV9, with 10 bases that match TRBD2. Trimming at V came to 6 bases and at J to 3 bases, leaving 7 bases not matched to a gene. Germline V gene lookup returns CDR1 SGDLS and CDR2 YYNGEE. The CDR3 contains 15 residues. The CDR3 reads CASTRAGGPTDTQYF. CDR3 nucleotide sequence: TGTGCCAGCACCAGAGCGGGAGGGCCGACAGATACGCAGTATTTT.

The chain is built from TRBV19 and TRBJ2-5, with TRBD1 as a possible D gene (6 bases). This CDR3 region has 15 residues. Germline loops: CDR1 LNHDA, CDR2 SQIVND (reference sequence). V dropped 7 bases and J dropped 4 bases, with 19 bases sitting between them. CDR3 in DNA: TGTGCCAGTAACCCCAAGGGGGACCCTGGAGAGACCCAGTACTTC. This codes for CASNPKGDPGETQYF.

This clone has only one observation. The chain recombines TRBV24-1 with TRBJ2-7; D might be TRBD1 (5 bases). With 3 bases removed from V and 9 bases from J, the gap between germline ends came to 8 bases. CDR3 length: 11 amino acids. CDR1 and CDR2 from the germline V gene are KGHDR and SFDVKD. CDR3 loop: CATSDGARQYF. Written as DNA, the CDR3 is TGTGCCACCAGTGATGGGGCGCGGCAGTACTTC.

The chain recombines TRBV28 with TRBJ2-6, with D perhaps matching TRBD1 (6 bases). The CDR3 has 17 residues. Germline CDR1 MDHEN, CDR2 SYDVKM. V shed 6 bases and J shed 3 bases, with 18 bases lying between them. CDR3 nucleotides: TGTGCCAGCAGGGGGGCAGGGCTGCTTGGTGGGGCCAACGTCCTGACTTTC. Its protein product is CASRGAGLLGGANVLTF.

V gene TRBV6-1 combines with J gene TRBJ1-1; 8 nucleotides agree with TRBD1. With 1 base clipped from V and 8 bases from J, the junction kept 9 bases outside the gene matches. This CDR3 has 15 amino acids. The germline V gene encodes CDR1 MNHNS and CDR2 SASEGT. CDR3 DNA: TGTGCCAGCAGTGAAGACTTTTGGACAGGGCTAGAAGCTTTCTTT. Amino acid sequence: CASSEDFWTGLEAFF.

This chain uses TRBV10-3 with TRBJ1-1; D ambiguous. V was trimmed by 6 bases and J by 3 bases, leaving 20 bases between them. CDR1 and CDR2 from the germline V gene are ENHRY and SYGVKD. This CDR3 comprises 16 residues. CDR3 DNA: TGTGCCATCAGACCAGCCACAGTTTTAGCGGACACTGAAGCTTTCTTT. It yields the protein CAIRPATVLADTEAFF.

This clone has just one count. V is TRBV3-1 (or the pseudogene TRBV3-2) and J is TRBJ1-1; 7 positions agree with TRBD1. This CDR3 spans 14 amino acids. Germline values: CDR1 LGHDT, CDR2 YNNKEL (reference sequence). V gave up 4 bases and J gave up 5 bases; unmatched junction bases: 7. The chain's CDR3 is CASSPMTGSTEAFF. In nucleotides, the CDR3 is TGTGCCAGCAGCCCGATGACAGGGTCGACTGAAGCTTTCTTT.

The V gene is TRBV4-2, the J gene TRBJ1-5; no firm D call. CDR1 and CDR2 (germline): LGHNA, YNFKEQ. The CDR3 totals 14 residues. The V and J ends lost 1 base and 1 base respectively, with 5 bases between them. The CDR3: CASSQGLSNQPQHF. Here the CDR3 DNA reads TGTGCCAGCAGCCAAGGACTGAGCAATCAGCCCCAGCATTTT.

As DNA, the CDR3 is TGTGCCAGCTACGGGAAAACCCCCTACAATGAGCAGTTCTTC. As protein: CASYGKTPYNEQFF. The chain is built from TRBV2 and TRBJ2-1; D is perhaps TRBD2 (5 bases). V dropped 8 bases and J dropped 2 bases, with 13 bases sitting between them. Germline assignment: CDR1 SNHLY and CDR2 FYNNEI. This CDR3 has 14 residues.

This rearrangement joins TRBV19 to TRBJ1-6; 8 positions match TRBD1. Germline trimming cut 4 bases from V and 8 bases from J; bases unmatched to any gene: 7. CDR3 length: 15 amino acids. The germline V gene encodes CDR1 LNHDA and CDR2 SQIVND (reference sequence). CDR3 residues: CASSTIGQGDSPLHF. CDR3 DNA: TGTGCCAGTAGTACAATTGGACAGGGCGATTCACCCCTCCACTTT.

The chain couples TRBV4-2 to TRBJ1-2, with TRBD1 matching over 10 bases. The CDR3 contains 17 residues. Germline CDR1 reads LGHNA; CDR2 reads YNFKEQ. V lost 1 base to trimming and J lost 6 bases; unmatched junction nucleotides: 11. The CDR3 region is CASSQGLTGGQANGYTF. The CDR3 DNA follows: TGTGCCAGCAGCCAAGGACTGACAGGGGGCCAAGCCAATGGCTACACCTTC.

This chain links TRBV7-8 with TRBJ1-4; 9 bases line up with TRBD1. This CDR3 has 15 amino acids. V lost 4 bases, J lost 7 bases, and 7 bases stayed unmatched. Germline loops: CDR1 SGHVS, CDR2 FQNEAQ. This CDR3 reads CASSYTGTGTEKLFF. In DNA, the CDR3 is TGTGCCAGCAGCTACACCGGGACAGGGACTGAAAAACTGTTTTTT.

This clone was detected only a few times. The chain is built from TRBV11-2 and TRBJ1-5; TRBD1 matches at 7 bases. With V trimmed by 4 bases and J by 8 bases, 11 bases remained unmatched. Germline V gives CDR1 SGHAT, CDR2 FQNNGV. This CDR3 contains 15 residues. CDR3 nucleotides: TGTGCCAGCAGCTCCGGGACAGCCGACGGGGAGCCCCAGCATTTT. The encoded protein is CASSSGTADGEPQHF.

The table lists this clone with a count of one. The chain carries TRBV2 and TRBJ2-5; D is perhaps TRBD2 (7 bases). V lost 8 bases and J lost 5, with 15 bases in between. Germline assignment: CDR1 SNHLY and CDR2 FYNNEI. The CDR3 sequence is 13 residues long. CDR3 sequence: CASGVGGPETQYF. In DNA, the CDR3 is TGTGCCAGCGGAGTGGGGGGGCCGGAGACCCAGTACTTC. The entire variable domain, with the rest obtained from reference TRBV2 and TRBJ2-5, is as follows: EPEVTQTPSHQVTQMGQEVILRCVPISNHLYFYWYRQILGQKVEFLVSFYNNEISEKSEIFDDQFSVERPDGSNFTLKIRSTKLEDSAMYFCASGVGGPETQYFGPGTRLLVL.

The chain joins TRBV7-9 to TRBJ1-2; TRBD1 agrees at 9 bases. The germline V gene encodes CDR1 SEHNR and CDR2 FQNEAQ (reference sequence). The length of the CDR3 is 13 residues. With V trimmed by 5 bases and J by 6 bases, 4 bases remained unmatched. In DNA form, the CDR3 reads TGTGCCAGCAGCGTCGGGACAGGGAATGGCTACACCTTC. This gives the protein CASSVGTGNGYTF.